This T cell receptor beta chain is from a study of control samples from healthy donors and cancer patients. Clones were read by immunoSEQ multiplex PCR, and TCRdb kept only the in-frame ones, dropping some. The table has 130,000 or so clones, 90% to 95% seen once. The sequence came from a middle-aged man in good health. Specimen: blood.

Here the CDR3 DNA reads TGTGCCAGCAGCTTACCTAGTGCCGGACACCCCGAGGGGAACATTCAGTACTTC. This encodes CASSLPSAGHPEGNIQYF. The rearrangement joins TRBV7-9 to TRBJ2-4; D could derive from TRBD1 or TRBD2 (5 bases each). Trimming shortened V by 2 bases and J by 7 bases, and 24 bases separated the two germline ends. The germline CDR1 and CDR2 sequences are SEHNR and FQNEAQ (reference sequence). There are 18 residues in the CDR3.